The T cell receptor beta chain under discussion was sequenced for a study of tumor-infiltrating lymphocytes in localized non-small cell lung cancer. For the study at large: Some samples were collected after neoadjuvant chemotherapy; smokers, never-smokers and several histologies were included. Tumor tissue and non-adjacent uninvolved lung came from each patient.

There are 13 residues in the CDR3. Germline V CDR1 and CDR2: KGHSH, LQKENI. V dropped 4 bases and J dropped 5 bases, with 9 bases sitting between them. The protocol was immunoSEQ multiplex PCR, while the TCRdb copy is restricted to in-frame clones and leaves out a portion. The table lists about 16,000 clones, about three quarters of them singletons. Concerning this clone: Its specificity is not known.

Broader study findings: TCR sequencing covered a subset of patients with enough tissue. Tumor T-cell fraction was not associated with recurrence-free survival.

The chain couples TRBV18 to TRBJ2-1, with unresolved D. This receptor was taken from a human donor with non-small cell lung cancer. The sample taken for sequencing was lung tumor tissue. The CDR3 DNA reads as TGTGCCAGCTCACTCTGGCAGGACAATGAGCAGTTCTTC. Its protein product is CASSLWQDNEQFF.